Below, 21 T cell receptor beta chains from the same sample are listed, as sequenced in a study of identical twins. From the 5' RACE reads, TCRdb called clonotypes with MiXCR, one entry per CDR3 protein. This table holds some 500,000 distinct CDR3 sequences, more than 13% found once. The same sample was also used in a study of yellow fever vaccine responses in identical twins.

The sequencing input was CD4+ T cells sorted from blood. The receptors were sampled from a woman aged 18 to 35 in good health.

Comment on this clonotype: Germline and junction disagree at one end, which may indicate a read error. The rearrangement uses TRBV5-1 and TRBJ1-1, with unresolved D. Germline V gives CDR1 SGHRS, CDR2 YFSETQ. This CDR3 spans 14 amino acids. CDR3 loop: CASSLDSANTEASF. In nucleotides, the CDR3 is TGCGCCAGCAGCTTGGACAGCGCTAACACTGAAGCTTCCTTT. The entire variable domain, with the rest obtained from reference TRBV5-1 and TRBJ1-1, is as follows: KAGVTQTPRYLIKTRGQQVTLSCSPISGHRSVSWYQQTPGQGLQFLFEYFSETQRNKGNFPGRFSGRQFSNSRSEMNVSTLELGDSALYLCASSLDSANTEASFGQGTRLTVV.

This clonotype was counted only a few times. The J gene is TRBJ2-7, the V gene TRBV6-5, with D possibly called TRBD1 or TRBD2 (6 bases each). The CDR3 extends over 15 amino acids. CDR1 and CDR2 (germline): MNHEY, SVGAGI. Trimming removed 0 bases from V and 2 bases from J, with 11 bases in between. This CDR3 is CASSYSGGRPYEQYF. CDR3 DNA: TGTGCCAGCAGTTACTCAGGGGGGCGTCCCTACGAGCAGTACTTC.

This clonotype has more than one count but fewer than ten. In DNA form, the CDR3 reads TGTGCCAGCAGCTGGACTGGACAGAGAACTTTAGCCAAAAACATTCAGTACTTC. It yields the protein CASSWTGQRTLAKNIQYF. This sequence joins TRBV11-1 and TRBJ2-4; TRBD1 might be the D (6 bases). There are 18 residues in the CDR3. Germline CDR1 SGHAT, CDR2 FQDESV (reference sequence). Trimming left V 4 bases short and J 0 bases short, with 19 bases between.

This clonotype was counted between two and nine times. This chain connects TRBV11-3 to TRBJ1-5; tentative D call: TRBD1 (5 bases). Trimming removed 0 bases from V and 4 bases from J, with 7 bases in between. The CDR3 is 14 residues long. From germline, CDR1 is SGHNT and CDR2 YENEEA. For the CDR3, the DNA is TGTGCCAGCAGCTTAGAAGGGGTGAATCAGCCCCAGCATTTT. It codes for CASSLEGVNQPQHF.

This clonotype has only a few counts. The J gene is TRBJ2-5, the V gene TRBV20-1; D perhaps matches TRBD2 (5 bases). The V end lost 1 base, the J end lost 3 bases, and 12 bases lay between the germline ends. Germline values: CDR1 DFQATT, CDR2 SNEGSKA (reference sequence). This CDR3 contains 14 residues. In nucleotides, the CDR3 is TGCAGTGCTAGAGTTACGGGGAGAGAAGAGACCCAGTACTTC. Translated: CSARVTGREETQYF.

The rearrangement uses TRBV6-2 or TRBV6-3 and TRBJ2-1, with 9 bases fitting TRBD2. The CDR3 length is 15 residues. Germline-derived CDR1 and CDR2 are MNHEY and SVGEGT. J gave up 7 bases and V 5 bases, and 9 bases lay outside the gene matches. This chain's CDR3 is CASSRGGRASNEQFF. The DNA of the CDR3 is TGTGCCAGCAGTCGAGGCGGGAGGGCCAGTAATGAGCAGTTCTTC.

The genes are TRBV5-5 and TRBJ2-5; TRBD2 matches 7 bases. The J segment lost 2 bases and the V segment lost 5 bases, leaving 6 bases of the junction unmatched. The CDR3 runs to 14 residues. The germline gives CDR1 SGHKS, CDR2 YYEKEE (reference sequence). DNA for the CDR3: TGTGCCAGCAGTCGGACTAGAGGGCAAGAGACCCAGTACTTC. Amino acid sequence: CASSRTRGQETQYF. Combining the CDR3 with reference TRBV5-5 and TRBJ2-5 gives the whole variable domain DAGVTQSPTHLIKTRGQQVTLRCSPISGHKSVSWYQQVLGQGPQFIFQYYEKEERGRGNFPDRFSARQFPNYSSELNVNALLLGDSALYLCASSRTRGQETQYFGPGTRLLVL.

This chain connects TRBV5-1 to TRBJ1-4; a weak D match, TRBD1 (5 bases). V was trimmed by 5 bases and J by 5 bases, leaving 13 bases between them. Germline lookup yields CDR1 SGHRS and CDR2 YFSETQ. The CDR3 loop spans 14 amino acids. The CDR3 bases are TGCGCCAGCAGGTCCGGGACGGTAAATGAAAAACTGTTTTTT. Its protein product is CASRSGTVNEKLFF.

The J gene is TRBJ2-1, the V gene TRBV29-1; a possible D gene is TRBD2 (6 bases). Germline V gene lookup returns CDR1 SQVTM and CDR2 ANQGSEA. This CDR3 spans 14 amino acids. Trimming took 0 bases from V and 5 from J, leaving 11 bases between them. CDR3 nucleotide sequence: TGCAGCGTTGAAGAAGGTAGCGGTGACAATGAGCAGTTCTTC. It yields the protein CSVEEGSGDNEQFF.

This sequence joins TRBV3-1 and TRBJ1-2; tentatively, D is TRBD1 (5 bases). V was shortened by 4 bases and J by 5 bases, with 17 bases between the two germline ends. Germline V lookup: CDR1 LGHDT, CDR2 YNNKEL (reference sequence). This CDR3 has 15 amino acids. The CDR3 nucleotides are TGTGCCAGCAGCCCCACACAGTCCGGGGGGTATGGCTACACCTTC. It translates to CASSPTQSGGYGYTF.

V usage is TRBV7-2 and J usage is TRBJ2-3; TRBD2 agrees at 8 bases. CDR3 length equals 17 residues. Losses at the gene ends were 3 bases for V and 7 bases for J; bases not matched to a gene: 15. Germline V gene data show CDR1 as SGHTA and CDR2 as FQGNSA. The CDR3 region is CASSFNVGAGAPNTQYF. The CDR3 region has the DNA TGTGCCAGCAGCTTTAATGTTGGAGCGGGAGCGCCTAATACGCAGTATTTT.

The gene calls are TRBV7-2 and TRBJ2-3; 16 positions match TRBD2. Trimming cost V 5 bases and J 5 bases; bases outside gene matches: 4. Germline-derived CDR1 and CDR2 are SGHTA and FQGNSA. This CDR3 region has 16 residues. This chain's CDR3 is CASSPGTSGGVDTQYF. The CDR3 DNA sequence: TGTGCCAGCAGCCCTGGGACTAGCGGGGGGGTAGATACGCAGTATTTT.

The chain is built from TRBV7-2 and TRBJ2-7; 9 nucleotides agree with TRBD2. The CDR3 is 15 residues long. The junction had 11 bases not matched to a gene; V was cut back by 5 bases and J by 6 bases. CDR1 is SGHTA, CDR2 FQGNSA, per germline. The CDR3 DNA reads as TGTGCCAGCAGCCTAGATGCGGGAGGGCCTTTCGAGCAGTACTTC. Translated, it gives CASSLDAGGPFEQYF.

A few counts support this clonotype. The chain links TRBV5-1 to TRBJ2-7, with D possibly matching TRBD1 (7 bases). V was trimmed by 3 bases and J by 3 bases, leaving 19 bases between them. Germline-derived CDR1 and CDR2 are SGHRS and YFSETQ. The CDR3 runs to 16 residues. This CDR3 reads CASSSLRDRVSYEQYF. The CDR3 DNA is TGCGCCAGCAGCTCCCTGCGGGACAGAGTGAGCTACGAGCAGTACTTC.

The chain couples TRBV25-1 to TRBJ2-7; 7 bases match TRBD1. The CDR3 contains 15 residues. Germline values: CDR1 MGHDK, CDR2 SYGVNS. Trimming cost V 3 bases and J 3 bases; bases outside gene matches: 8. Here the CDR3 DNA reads TGTGCCAGCAGTGACACGGGACAGTCCCTCTACGAGCAGTACTTC. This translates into CASSDTGQSLYEQYF.

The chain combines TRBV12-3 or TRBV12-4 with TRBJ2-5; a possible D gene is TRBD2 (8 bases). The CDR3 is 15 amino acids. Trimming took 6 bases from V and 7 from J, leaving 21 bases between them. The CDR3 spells CASRSGAGAGGTQYF. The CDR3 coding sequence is TGTGCCAGCAGATCCGGAGCGGGGGCAGGGGGGACCCAGTACTTC.

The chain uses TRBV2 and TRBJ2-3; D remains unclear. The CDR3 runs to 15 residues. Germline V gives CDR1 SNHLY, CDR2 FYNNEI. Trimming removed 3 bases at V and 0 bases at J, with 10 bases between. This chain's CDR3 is CASSDRAYSTDTQYF. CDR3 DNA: TGTGCCAGCAGTGACCGCGCCTATAGCACAGATACGCAGTATTTT. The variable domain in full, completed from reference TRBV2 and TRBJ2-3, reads EPEVTQTPSHQVTQMGQEVILRCVPISNHLYFYWYRQILGQKVEFLVSFYNNEISEKSEIFDDQFSVERPDGSNFTLKIRSTKLEDSAMYFCASSDRAYSTDTQYFGPGTRLTVL.

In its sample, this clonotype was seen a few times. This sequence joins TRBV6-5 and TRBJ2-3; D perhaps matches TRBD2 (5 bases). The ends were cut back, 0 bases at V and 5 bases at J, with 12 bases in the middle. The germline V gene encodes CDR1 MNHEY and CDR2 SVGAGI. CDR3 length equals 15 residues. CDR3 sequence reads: CASSYSILGKDTQYF. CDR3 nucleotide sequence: TGTGCCAGCAGTTACTCGATACTAGGGAAAGATACGCAGTATTTT.

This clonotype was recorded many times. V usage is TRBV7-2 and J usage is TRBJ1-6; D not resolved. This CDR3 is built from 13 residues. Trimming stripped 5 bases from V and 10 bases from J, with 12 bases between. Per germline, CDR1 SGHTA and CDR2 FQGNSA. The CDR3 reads CASSPTPVSPLHF. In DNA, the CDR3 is TGTGCCAGCAGCCCCACCCCGGTCTCACCCCTCCACTTT.

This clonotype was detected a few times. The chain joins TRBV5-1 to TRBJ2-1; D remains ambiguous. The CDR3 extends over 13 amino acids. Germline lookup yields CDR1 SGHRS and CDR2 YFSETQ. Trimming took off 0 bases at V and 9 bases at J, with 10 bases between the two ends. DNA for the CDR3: TGCGCCAGCAGCTTGGAAGGGTTGGGTGAGCAGTTCTTC. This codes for CASSLEGLGEQFF.

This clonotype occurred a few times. CDR3 sequence (DNA): TGTGCCAGCAGCCCGGGGACAGGAGTCTTCACAGATACGCAGTATTTT. It encodes CASSPGTGVFTDTQYF. This sequence joins TRBV7-9 and TRBJ2-3; 8 nucleotides agree with TRBD1. This CDR3 is built from 16 residues. The germline CDR1 and CDR2 sequences are SEHNR and FQNEAQ (reference sequence). The V segment lost 5 bases and the J segment 2 bases; nucleotides outside the gene matches: 9.